The present entry profiles one TCR beta chain with its context. This clonotype was seen ten or more times. Its specific antigen is unknown. Qualities for individual bases were not recorded, and no much larger clone is one base off. This specimen belongs to a study of CD8 T cells in ankylosing spondylitis (dated by TCRdb to the late 2010s). Study-level background: T cell receptor beta repertoires were profiled in healthy donors and ankylosing spondylitis patients so that disease-linked TCR variants could be found. The full study cohort was made up of approximately 24 ankylosing spondylitis patients and roughly 98 healthy donors. Peripheral blood samples were taken, and synovial fluid was additionally collected from ankylosing spondylitis patients. Paper-wide results and their limitations: A CD8+ phenotype was shown by the disease-linked clones, which were found at relatively low frequencies in peripheral blood. The disease-linked clones were reported to be significantly enriched in matched synovial fluid samples from ankylosing spondylitis patients. Blood from ankylosing spondylitis patients appeared to be characterized by a TCR beta motif composed of roughly 8 highly homologous amino acid variants. Some of the motif variants had been reported before in the synovial fluid and blood of reactive arthritis patients, a finding that suggests common disease-initiation mechanisms.

The sequencer was an Illumina HiSeq 2500. Quantitative 5'-RACE with molecular barcodes was used to prepare TCR beta libraries. The published analysis was carried out like this. A new computational method based on a probabilistic model of VDJ rearrangement was used to identify disease-linked TCR variants. The public reads were run again by TCRdb, first through fastp at Q25 and then through MiXCR, and only productive beta chains were kept. Rows with a matching CDR3 protein are joined into one entry that keeps the most common DNA and genes. TCRdb's processing, not the study's, gives the V and J calls here. Across this sample there are 250,000 to 350,000 distinct CDR3 sequences, with 7.5% to 9% seen only once. Just over 14% of the sample comes from the top ten. The sample comprised blood, either unsorted or a sorted T cell fraction (not recorded which). The source of this sequence is a male donor with ankylosing spondylitis.

The DNA sequence is given as TGCGCCAGCAGCCACCGGGACTACAATGAGCAGTTCTTC. It translates to CASSHRDYNEQFF. Here the chain combines TRBV5-1 and TRBJ2-1; the D gene is possibly TRBD2, with 5 bases matching. The germline V gene encodes CDR1 SGHRS and CDR2 YFSETQ. The V end loses 4 bases and the J end loses 3 bases, and a stretch of 8 bases separates them. The CDR3, from cysteine to phenylalanine, totals 13 residues. CDR3 DNA only is kept here, 39 bases in frame from base 1.